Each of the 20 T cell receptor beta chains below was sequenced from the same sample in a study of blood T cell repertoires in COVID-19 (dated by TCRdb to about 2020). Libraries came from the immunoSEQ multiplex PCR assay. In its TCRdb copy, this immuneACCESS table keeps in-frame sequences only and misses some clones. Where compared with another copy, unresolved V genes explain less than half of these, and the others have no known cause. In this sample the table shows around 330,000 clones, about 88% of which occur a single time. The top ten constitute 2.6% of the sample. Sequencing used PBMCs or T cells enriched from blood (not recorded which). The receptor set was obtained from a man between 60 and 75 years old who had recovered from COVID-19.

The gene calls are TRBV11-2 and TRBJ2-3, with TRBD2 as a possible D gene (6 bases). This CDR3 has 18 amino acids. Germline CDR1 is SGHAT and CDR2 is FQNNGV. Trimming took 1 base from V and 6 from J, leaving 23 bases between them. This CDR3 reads CASSLGVVRSGRGDTQYF. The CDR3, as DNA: TGTGCCAGCAGCTTAGGTGTAGTGCGGAGCGGGCGTGGGGATACGCAGTATTTT.

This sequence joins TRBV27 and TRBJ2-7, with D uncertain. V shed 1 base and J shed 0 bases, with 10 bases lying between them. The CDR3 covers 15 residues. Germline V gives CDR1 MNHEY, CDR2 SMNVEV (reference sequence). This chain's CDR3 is CASSLWAGSSYEQYF. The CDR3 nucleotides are TGTGCCAGCAGTTTATGGGCCGGTAGCTCCTACGAGCAGTACTTC.

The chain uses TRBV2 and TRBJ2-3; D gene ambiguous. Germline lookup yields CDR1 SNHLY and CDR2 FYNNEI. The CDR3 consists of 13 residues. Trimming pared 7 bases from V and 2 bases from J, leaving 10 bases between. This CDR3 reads CASKTTNTDTQYF. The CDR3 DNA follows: TGTGCCAGCAAGACGACAAACACAGATACGCAGTATTTT.

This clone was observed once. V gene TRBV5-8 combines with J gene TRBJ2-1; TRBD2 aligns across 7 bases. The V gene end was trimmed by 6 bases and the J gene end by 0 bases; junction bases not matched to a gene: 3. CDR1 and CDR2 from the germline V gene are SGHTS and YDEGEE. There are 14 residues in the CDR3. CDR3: CASKTSSSYNEQFF. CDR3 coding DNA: TGTGCCAGCAAGACTAGCAGCTCCTACAATGAGCAGTTCTTC.

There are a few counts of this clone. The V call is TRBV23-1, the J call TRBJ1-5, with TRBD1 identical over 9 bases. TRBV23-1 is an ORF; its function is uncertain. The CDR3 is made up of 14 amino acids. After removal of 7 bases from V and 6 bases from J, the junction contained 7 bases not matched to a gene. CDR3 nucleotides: TGCGCCAGCATACCGGGACAGGGAGGTCAGCCCCAGCATTTT. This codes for CASIPGQGGQPQHF.

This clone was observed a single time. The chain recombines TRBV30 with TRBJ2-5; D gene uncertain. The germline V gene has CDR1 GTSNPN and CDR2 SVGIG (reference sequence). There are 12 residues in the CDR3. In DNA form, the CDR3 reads TGTGCTACCACACCGTACCAAGAGACCCAGTACTTC. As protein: CATTPYQETQYF.

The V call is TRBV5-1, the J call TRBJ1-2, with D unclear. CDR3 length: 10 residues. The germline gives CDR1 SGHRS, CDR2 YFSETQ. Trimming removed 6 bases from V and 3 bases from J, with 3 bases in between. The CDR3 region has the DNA TGCGCCAGCACTGACTATGGCTACACCTTC. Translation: CASTDYGYTF.

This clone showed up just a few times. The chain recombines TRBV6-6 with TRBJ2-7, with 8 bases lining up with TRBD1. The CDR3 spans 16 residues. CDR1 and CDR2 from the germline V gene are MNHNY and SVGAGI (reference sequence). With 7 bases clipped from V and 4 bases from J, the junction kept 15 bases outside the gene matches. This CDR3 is CASTPGPAGGGYEQYF. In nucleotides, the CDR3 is TGTGCCAGCACCCCCGGGCCTGCAGGGGGCGGGTACGAGCAGTACTTC.

CDR3 sequence reads: CASSRTGGQETQYF. In DNA form, the CDR3 reads TGCGCCAGCAGCCGGACAGGGGGTCAAGAGACCCAGTACTTC. V gene TRBV23-1 combines with J gene TRBJ2-5; 10 bases are shared with TRBD1. TRBV23-1 is known as an ORF, though its function is uncertain. The CDR3 is 14 residues long. Losses at the gene ends were 6 bases for V and 2 bases for J; bases not matched to a gene: 3.

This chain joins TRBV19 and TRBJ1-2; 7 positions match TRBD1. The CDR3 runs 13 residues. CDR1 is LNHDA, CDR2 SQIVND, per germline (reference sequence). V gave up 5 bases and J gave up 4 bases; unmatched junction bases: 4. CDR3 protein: CASSAGTVYGYTF. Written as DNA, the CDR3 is TGTGCCAGTAGTGCCGGGACAGTCTATGGCTACACCTTC.

The DNA for the CDR3 is TGTGCCAGTAAAAGGACTAGCGAAAACACCGGGGAGCTGTTTTTT. It specifies CASKRTSENTGELFF. The V call is TRBV6-5, the J call TRBJ2-2; 9 positions agree with TRBD2. The CDR3 sequence is 15 residues long. Germline V gene data show CDR1 as MNHEY and CDR2 as SVGAGI. With V trimmed by 9 bases and J by 2 bases, 7 bases remained unmatched.

CDR3 region: CASSRRGRYGYTF. CDR3 bases: TGTGCCAGCAGCCGACGGGGGAGGTATGGCTACACCTTC. The chain links TRBV6-2 or TRBV6-3 to TRBJ1-2, with D perhaps matching TRBD1 (5 bases). The CDR3 loop spans 13 amino acids. V lost 6 bases, J lost 5 bases, and 13 bases lay in between. Germline V lookup: CDR1 MNHEY, CDR2 SVGEGT.

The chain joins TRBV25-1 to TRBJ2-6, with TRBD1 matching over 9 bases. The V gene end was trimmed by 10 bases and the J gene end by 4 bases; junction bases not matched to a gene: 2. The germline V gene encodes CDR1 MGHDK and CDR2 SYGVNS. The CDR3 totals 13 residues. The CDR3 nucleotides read TGTGCCATAGGACAGGGGGGGGCCAACGTCCTGACTTTC. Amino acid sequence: CAIGQGGANVLTF.

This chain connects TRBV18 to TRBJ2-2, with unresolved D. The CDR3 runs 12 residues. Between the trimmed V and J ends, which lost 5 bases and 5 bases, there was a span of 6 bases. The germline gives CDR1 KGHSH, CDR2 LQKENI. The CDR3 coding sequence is TGTGCCAGCTCAGAGGCGACCGGGGAGCTGTTTTTT. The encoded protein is CASSEATGELFF.

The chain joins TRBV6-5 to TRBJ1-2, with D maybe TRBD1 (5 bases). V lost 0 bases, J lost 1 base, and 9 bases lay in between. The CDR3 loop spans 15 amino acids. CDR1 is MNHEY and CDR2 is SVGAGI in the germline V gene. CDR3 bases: TGTGCCAGCAGTTACTCGGTGGGGGGTAACTATGGCTACACCTTC. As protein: CASSYSVGGNYGYTF.

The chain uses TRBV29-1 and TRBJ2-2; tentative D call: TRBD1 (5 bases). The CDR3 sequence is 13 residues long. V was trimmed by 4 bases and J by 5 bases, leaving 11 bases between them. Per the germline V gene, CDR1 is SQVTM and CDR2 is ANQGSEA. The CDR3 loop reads CSVVIWTTGELFF. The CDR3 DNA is TGCAGCGTTGTAATTTGGACAACCGGGGAGCTGTTTTTT.

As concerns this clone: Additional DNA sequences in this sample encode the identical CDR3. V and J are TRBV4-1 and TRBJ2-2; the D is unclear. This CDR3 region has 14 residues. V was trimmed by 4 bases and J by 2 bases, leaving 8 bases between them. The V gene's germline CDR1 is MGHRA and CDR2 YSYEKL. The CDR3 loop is CASSPRQNTGELFF. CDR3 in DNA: TGCGCCAGCAGCCCCCGACAAAACACCGGGGAGCTGTTTTTT.

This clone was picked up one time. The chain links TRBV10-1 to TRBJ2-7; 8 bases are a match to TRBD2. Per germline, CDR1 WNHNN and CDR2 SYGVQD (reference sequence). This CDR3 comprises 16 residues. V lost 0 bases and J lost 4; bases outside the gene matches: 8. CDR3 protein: CASSESTSGRDYEQYF. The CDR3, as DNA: TGCGCCAGCAGTGAGTCAACAAGCGGGAGAGATTACGAGCAGTACTTC.

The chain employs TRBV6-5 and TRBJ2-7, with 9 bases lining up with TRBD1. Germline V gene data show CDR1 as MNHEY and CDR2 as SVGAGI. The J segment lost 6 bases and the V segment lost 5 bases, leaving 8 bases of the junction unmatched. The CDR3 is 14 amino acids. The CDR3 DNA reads TGTGCCAGCAGTCCACCGGGACAGGGCGGCGAGCAGTACTTC. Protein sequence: CASSPPGQGGEQYF.

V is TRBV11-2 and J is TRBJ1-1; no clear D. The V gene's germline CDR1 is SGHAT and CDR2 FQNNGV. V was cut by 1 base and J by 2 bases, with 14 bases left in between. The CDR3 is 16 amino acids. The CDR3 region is CASSLGLAGFNTEAFF. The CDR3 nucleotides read TGTGCCAGCAGCTTAGGTTTGGCAGGCTTCAACACTGAAGCTTTCTTT.